What follows are 32 T cell receptor beta chains derived from one specimen sequenced in a study of blood T cell repertoires in COVID-19 (dated by TCRdb to about 2020). The library was generated by the immunoSEQ multiplex PCR assay. Drawn from immuneACCESS, this table holds only the in-frame rearrangements with V and J called that TCRdb kept. Clones are partly lost; checked studies trace under half to an unresolved V gene and leave the rest unexplained. For this sample there are 130,000 or so clones; 84% appear just once. The leading ten clones occupy 8.9% of the sample. Sequenced input: peripheral blood. Source of these receptors: a man in his thirties or forties with COVID-19, enrolled during active disease.

The rearrangement uses TRBV10-3 and TRBJ2-4; 7 positions agree with TRBD1. The CDR3 runs to 15 residues. In germline, CDR1 is ENHRY, CDR2 SYGVKD. J was trimmed by 3 bases and V by 3 bases; bases with no gene match: 5. The CDR3 here is CAISDEGAGKNIQYF. The CDR3 bases are TGTGCCATCAGTGATGAGGGGGCAGGCAAAAACATTCAGTACTTC.

As regards this clone: The same CDR3 arises from other DNA sequences in this sample as well. This chain joins TRBV30 and TRBJ1-2; a possible D gene is TRBD1 (5 bases). Germline-derived CDR1 and CDR2 are GTSNPN and SVGIG (reference sequence). This CDR3 comprises 12 residues. Trimming removed 0 bases at V and 8 bases at J, with 10 bases between. The CDR3: CAWSVAGGGYTF. For the CDR3, the DNA is TGTGCCTGGAGTGTGGCGGGGGGGGGCTACACCTTC.

The CDR3 bases are TGTGCCAGTAGTCCCCAGGGGGTTGAGGCTTTCTTT. It translates to CASSPQGVEAFF. The chain links TRBV19 to TRBJ1-1, with 7 nucleotides matching TRBD1. Looked up from germline, CDR1 is LNHDA and CDR2 is SQIVND (reference sequence). Germline trimming cut 5 bases from V and 11 bases from J; bases unmatched to any gene: 8. This CDR3 spans 12 amino acids.

V usage is TRBV19 and J usage is TRBJ1-5, with 8 bases fitting TRBD1. Unmatched junction bases numbered 13, after V lost 2 bases and J lost 7 bases. Germline V lookup: CDR1 LNHDA, CDR2 SQIVND (reference sequence). The CDR3 extends over 17 amino acids. Written as DNA, the CDR3 is TGTGCCAGTAGTATATGGACAGGGACGGAATCTAAACAGCCCCAGCATTTT. Amino acid sequence: CASSIWTGTESKQPQHF.

V and J are TRBV19 and TRBJ2-1, with D perhaps matching TRBD2 (5 bases). The CDR3 is 15 amino acids. Germline values: CDR1 LNHDA, CDR2 SQIVND (reference sequence). The V gene lost 5 bases and the J gene lost 0 bases, with 11 bases spanning the gap. Here the CDR3 reads CASSGLRSSYNEQFF. The DNA of the CDR3 is TGTGCCAGTAGTGGACTCAGGAGCTCCTACAATGAGCAGTTCTTC. Full variable domain (missing parts from reference TRBV19 and TRBJ2-1): DGGITQSPKYLFRKEGQNVTLSCEQNLNHDAMYWYRQDPGQGLRLIYYSQIVNDFQKGDIAEGYSVSREKKESFPLTVTSAQKNPTAFYLCASSGLRSSYNEQFFGPGTRLTVL.

This clone was detected only once. This chain uses TRBV6-6 with TRBJ2-7; the match to TRBD2 covers 10 bases. CDR1 and CDR2 (germline): MNHNY, SVGAGI (reference sequence). V lost 6 bases and J lost 3; bases outside the gene matches: 5. This CDR3 has 14 amino acids. For the CDR3, the DNA is TGTGCCAGCAGCTCTAGCGGGAGTAACTACGAGCAGTACTTC. Translation: CASSSSGSNYEQYF.

In nucleotides, the CDR3 is TGCGCCAGCAGCCGGGGACAGGGAGACTACGAGCAGTACTTC. It translates to CASSRGQGDYEQYF. The chain carries TRBV4-1 and TRBJ2-7; the match to TRBD1 covers 9 bases. V gave up 4 bases and J gave up 3 bases; unmatched junction bases: 4. Per germline, CDR1 MGHRA and CDR2 YSYEKL. This CDR3 comprises 14 residues.

The rearrangement uses TRBV10-1 and TRBJ2-1, with D maybe TRBD2 (5 bases). Trimming pared 0 bases from V and 9 bases from J, leaving 12 bases between. The CDR3 is 14 amino acids. Germline V gives CDR1 WNHNN, CDR2 SYGVQD (reference sequence). The DNA of the CDR3 is TGCGCCAGCAGTGAGTCATGGCCGAGGGCTGAGCAGTTCTTC. It translates to CASSESWPRAEQFF.

J is TRBJ2-3 and V is TRBV9; perhaps TRBD1 as D (6 bases). This CDR3 comprises 15 residues. Germline V gene lookup returns CDR1 SGDLS and CDR2 YYNGEE. The V gene lost 4 bases and the J gene lost 1 base, with 13 bases spanning the gap. The CDR3 region is CASSPGVWGTDTQYF. CDR3 DNA sequence: TGTGCCAGCAGCCCAGGGGTTTGGGGCACAGATACGCAGTATTTT.

V is TRBV10-3 and J is TRBJ2-1, with no clear D. Germline assignment: CDR1 ENHRY and CDR2 SYGVKD. This CDR3 region has 13 residues. Trimming stripped 3 bases from V and 8 bases from J, with 11 bases between. The CDR3 region has the DNA TGTGCCATCAGTGAACTCTCAGAGGATGAGCAGTTCTTC. Translating gives CAISELSEDEQFF.

In this sample, this clone turned up a few times. The V gene is TRBV30, the J gene TRBJ2-7; 7 nucleotides align to TRBD1. Germline lookup yields CDR1 GTSNPN and CDR2 SVGIG (reference sequence). There are 17 residues in the CDR3. Trimming cost V 2 bases and J 2 bases; bases outside gene matches: 15. The CDR3 reads CAWSSSTRDRLPYEQYF. The CDR3 coding sequence is TGTGCCTGGAGTTCCTCGACCCGGGACAGACTACCCTACGAGCAGTACTTC. Drawing the rest from reference TRBV30 and TRBJ2-7, the complete variable domain is SQTIHQWPATLVQPVGSPLSLECTVEGTSNPNLYWYRQAAGRGLQLLFYSVGIGQISSEVPQNLSASRPQDRQFILSSKKLLLSDSGFYLCAWSSSTRDRLPYEQYFGPGTRLTVT.

This clone was picked up a small number of times. The chain joins TRBV7-9 to TRBJ2-7; 9 positions match TRBD1. The V gene end was trimmed by 8 bases and the J gene end by 3 bases; junction bases not matched to a gene: 8. Germline-derived CDR1 and CDR2 are SEHNR and FQNEAQ (reference sequence). There are 14 residues in the CDR3. The DNA of the CDR3 is TGTGCCAGCGGGGGGGACAGGGCCCTCTACGAGCAGTACTTC. This translates into CASGGDRALYEQYF.

This clone was seen a handful of times. The chain carries TRBV11-3 and TRBJ2-7, with TRBD2 matching over 9 bases. The CDR3 has 14 residues. V shed 7 bases and J 4 bases; nucleotides not matched to a gene: 8. Per the germline V gene, CDR1 is SGHNT and CDR2 is YENEEA. CDR3 sequence reads: CASTIGGRGYEQYF. The CDR3 DNA reads as TGTGCCAGCACCATCGGCGGGAGGGGATACGAGCAGTACTTC.

This chain connects TRBV12-3 or TRBV12-4 to TRBJ1-1, with D perhaps TRBD1 (5 bases). This CDR3 is built from 10 residues. The V end lost 3 bases, the J end lost 12 bases, and 8 bases lay between the germline ends. In DNA, the CDR3 is TGTGCCAGCAGTTTGGGGCCGACTTTCTTT. This gives the protein CASSLGPTFF.

The table lists this clone with a few counts. The chain recombines TRBV3-1 (or the pseudogene TRBV3-2) with TRBJ2-5; tentative D call: TRBD2 (5 bases). V was shortened by 0 bases and J by 2 bases, with 13 bases between the two germline ends. This CDR3 contains 16 residues. The germline CDR1 and CDR2 sequences are LGHDT and YNNKEL (reference sequence). In DNA form, the CDR3 reads TGTGCCAGCAGCCAAGATCAGCCGCGGAGGCAAGAGACCCAGTACTTC. This translates into CASSQDQPRRQETQYF.

The V call is TRBV28, the J call TRBJ2-1, with D perhaps matching TRBD2 (5 bases). There are 12 residues in the CDR3. V lost 7 bases and J lost 4, with 8 bases in between. The germline gives CDR1 MDHEN, CDR2 SYDVKM. The CDR3 reads CASTRGYNEQFF. CDR3 DNA sequence: TGTGCCAGCACCCGGGGATACAATGAGCAGTTCTTC.

The chain combines TRBV7-2 with TRBJ2-4, with 10 bases that match TRBD2. The germline V gene has CDR1 SGHTA and CDR2 FQGNSA. This CDR3 spans 14 amino acids. With 4 bases clipped from V and 6 bases from J, the junction kept 3 bases outside the gene matches. CDR3 in amino acids: CASSSGTSANIQYF. CDR3 coding DNA: TGTGCCAGCAGCTCCGGGACTAGCGCAAACATTCAGTACTTC.

This clone was counted a single time. The genes are TRBV24-1 and TRBJ1-4, with D perhaps TRBD1 (5 bases). Germline V gene lookup returns CDR1 KGHDR and CDR2 SFDVKD. The CDR3 spans 16 residues. V dropped 8 bases and J dropped 4 bases, with 19 bases sitting between them. The CDR3 loop reads CATKPEETAYNEKLFF. Written as DNA, the CDR3 is TGTGCCACCAAACCCGAAGAGACAGCCTATAATGAAAAACTGTTTTTT.

This clone was picked up a small number of times. This chain uses TRBV5-1 with TRBJ2-3, with TRBD2 as a possible D gene (5 bases). V shed 2 bases and J shed 2 bases, with 9 bases lying between them. Germline assignment: CDR1 SGHRS and CDR2 YFSETQ. This CDR3 spans 14 amino acids. CDR3 sequence: CASSFEGNTDTQYF. CDR3 in DNA: TGCGCCAGCAGCTTTGAGGGTAACACAGATACGCAGTATTTT.

The chain has TRBV10-3 and TRBJ1-5, with TRBD1 as a possible D gene (5 bases). The V gene lost 6 bases and the J gene lost 2 bases, with 14 bases spanning the gap. Germline V gene sequence: CDR1 ENHRY, CDR2 SYGVKD. This CDR3 region has 15 residues. CDR3 region: CAISDSPVGNQPQHF. The CDR3 DNA follows: TGTGCCATCAGCGACAGCCCGGTGGGCAATCAGCCCCAGCATTTT.

The genes are TRBV30 and TRBJ2-2, with D maybe TRBD1 (6 bases). V was cut by 1 base and J by 6 bases, with 9 bases left in between. This CDR3 has 13 residues. Germline CDR1 reads GTSNPN; CDR2 reads SVGIG (reference sequence). The CDR3 DNA follows: TGTGCCTGGAGTGAGGGGGTTCCCGGGGAGCTGTTTTTT. The encoded protein is CAWSEGVPGELFF.

V usage is TRBV28 and J usage is TRBJ1-2; perhaps TRBD1 as D (5 bases). Trimming removed 5 bases at V and 7 bases at J, with 14 bases between. Germline loops: CDR1 MDHEN, CDR2 SYDVKM. CDR3 length: 13 amino acids. CDR3 loop: CASSTRGGTGYTF. CDR3 DNA: TGTGCCAGCAGTACTCGGGGGGGGACTGGCTACACCTTC.

The chain has TRBV27 and TRBJ2-1; 11 positions match TRBD2. The CDR3 contains 16 residues. Germline trimming cut 4 bases from V and 12 bases from J; bases unmatched to any gene: 14. The germline gives CDR1 MNHEY, CDR2 SMNVEV (reference sequence). The chain's CDR3 is CASSWMTSGTGEGQFF. For the CDR3, the DNA is TGTGCCAGCAGTTGGATGACTAGCGGGACGGGGGAAGGGCAGTTCTTC.

In its sample, this clone was seen once. V gene TRBV28 combines with J gene TRBJ2-2; 8 bases line up with TRBD1. CDR3 size: 16 residues. Trimming cost V 4 bases and J 4 bases; bases outside gene matches: 8. CDR1 and CDR2 (germline): MDHEN, SYDVKM. The CDR3 sequence is CASSSSGTGLTGELFF. In nucleotides, the CDR3 is TGTGCCAGCAGTTCGTCCGGGACAGGCCTCACCGGGGAGCTGTTTTTT.

The chain uses TRBV2 and TRBJ1-2; 8 positions agree with TRBD1. Trimming cost V 3 bases and J 9 bases; bases outside gene matches: 6. The CDR3 covers 13 residues. Germline CDR1 is SNHLY and CDR2 is FYNNEI. The CDR3 DNA follows: TGTGCCAGCAGTGATACCCCAGGGGGCAGCTACACCTTC. Translation gives CASSDTPGGSYTF.

The chain combines TRBV29-1 with TRBJ2-2; D not certain. The germline gives CDR1 SQVTM, CDR2 ANQGSEA. This CDR3 spans 15 amino acids. V was pared by 6 bases and J by 1 base, with 15 bases between. The CDR3 DNA reads as TGCAGCGTCGGTCCGAACCGGGTGAACACCGGGGAGCTGTTTTTT. It encodes CSVGPNRVNTGELFF.

The chain uses TRBV29-1 and TRBJ2-1; possibly TRBD2 for D (5 bases). The CDR3 is 14 amino acids. Germline CDR1 and CDR2: SQVTM and ANQGSEA. The V end lost 3 bases, the J end lost 3 bases, and 12 bases lay between the germline ends. CDR3 sequence: CSVERVVGYNEQFF. CDR3 nucleotide sequence: TGCAGCGTTGAGAGGGTGGTCGGCTACAATGAGCAGTTCTTC.

The J gene is TRBJ2-2, the V gene TRBV6-5; 7 nucleotides line up with TRBD1. From germline, CDR1 is MNHEY and CDR2 SVGAGI. V trimming: 2 bases; J trimming: 6 bases; junction bases outside the gene matches: 3. This CDR3 comprises 14 residues. CDR3 nucleotides: TGTGCCAGCAGTTACAGGGGGCGAGCCGGGGAGCTGTTTTTT. Protein product: CASSYRGRAGELFF.

This clone has only one observation. This chain joins TRBV5-1 and TRBJ2-4, with D perhaps TRBD2 (5 bases). Germline V gene sequence: CDR1 SGHRS, CDR2 YFSETQ. There are 15 residues in the CDR3. Trimming removed 2 bases at V and 4 bases at J, with 13 bases between. The CDR3 here is CASSFSTTQKNIQYF. As DNA, the CDR3 is TGCGCCAGCAGCTTCTCGACTACCCAGAAAAACATTCAGTACTTC.

This clone occurred once. The J gene is TRBJ2-6, the V gene TRBV2; 9 positions match TRBD1. This CDR3 spans 17 amino acids. Germline V lookup: CDR1 SNHLY, CDR2 FYNNEI. Trimming at V came to 1 base and at J to 1 base, leaving 2 bases not matched to a gene. This CDR3 reads CASSEGDRVSGANVLTF. CDR3 bases: TGTGCCAGCAGTGAAGGGGACAGGGTATCTGGGGCCAACGTCCTGACTTTC.

The chain carries TRBV6-1 and TRBJ2-5; 7 bases align to TRBD1. Trimming removed 2 bases from V and 4 bases from J; junction bases left unmatched: 10. From germline, CDR1 is MNHNS and CDR2 SASEGT. The CDR3 length is 16 residues. CDR3 loop: CASSEFVGEGAETQYF. The CDR3 coding sequence is TGTGCCAGCAGTGAATTTGTGGGAGAGGGGGCAGAGACCCAGTACTTC.

The V call is TRBV28, the J call TRBJ2-7; 10 bases map to TRBD1. The germline gives CDR1 MDHEN, CDR2 SYDVKM. The CDR3 is 14 residues long. V gave up 4 bases and J gave up 5 bases; unmatched junction bases: 5. The CDR3 is CASSSGTGEDEQYF. CDR3 DNA sequence: TGTGCCAGCAGTTCAGGGACAGGGGAGGACGAGCAGTACTTC.